This T cell receptor beta chain was profiled in a study of blood T cell repertoires in COVID-19. For the study at large: Sites across the United States, Italy and Spain contributed samples from acute and convalescent COVID-19.

In germline, CDR1 is GTSNPN, CDR2 SVGIG (reference sequence). The CDR3 contains 14 residues. Trimming took off 3 bases at V and 0 bases at J, with 12 bases between the two ends. Authors' data handling: The authors estimated nucleated cell counts from reference gene primer amplification. The assay was immunoSEQ multiplex PCR, and TCRdb's table has in-frame clones only and misses some. Clonal size and the V and J genes are those of that table, whereas D and trimming came from the DNA. The sample includes 170,000 or so clones, 60% to 80% of them seen just once. This receptor was obtained from a woman aged 70 to 79 with acute or convalescent COVID-19. J is TRBJ2-7 and V is TRBV30, with D tentatively TRBD2 (5 bases). The sequencing input was peripheral blood. CDR3: CAWSPTTISYEQYF. CDR3 nucleotide sequence: TGTGCCTGGAGCCCGACTACCATCTCCTACGAGCAGTACTTC.